This is a list of T cell receptor beta chains from one sample in a study of blood T cell repertoires in COVID-19. Sequencing was performed with immunoSEQ multiplex PCR; in TCRdb, only in-frame clones are kept and a portion is missing. There are 200,000 to 300,000 clones in the sample; approximately 83% occur only once, and 5.5% lies in the top ten. Sequences were obtained from peripheral blood. These receptors were collected from a human donor in a cohort sampled during active COVID-19. CDR3s include the opening cysteine and the closing phenylalanine or tryptophan. D genes are given only for firm matches. Size is omitted from some rows. Given values are once, few, many or a class for expanded clones.

v_gene	abundance	d_gene	j_gene	CDR3aa	CDR3nt
TRBV19	-	TRBD2	TRBJ2-3	CASSMVGGAADTQYF	TGTGCCAGTAGTATGGTCGGGGGGGCAGCAGATACGCAGTATTTT
TRBV5-6	-	-	TRBJ2-1	CASSSAGPRRQFF	TGTGCCAGCAGCTCGGCGGGTCCTAGGAGGCAGTTCTTC
TRBV2	-	-	TRBJ1-6	CASNTGGNNSPLHF	TGTGCCAGCAATACCGGGGGTAATAATTCACCCCTCCACTTT
TRBV25-1	-	-	TRBJ1-2	CASSPNGELYGYTF	TGTGCCAGCAGTCCCAACGGGGAACTCTATGGCTACACCTTC
TRBV6-5	-	-	TRBJ2-1	CASKISGSSYNEQFF	TGTGCCAGCAAAATTTCAGGATCCTCCTACAATGAGCAGTTCTTC
TRBV19	-	TRBD2	TRBJ2-7	CASNGGFSYEQYF	TGTGCCAGTAACGGGGGGTTCTCCTACGAGCAGTACTTC
TRBV5-1	-	TRBD1	TRBJ1-2	CASSGGQGEDGYTF	TGCGCCAGCAGCGGGGGACAGGGGGAGGATGGCTACACCTTC
TRBV5-6	-	-	TRBJ2-2	CASSIRVNTGELFF	TGTGCCAGCAGCATCCGGGTCAACACCGGGGAGCTGTTTTTT
TRBV7-2	few	TRBD2	TRBJ2-7	CASSLALRTSFNEQYF	TGTGCCAGCAGCTTAGCATTGAGGACTAGCTTTAACGAGCAGTACTTC
TRBV12-3/TRBV12-4	-	TRBD2	TRBJ2-5	CASRAGEETQYF	TGTGCCAGCCGTGCGGGGGAGGAGACCCAGTACTTC
TRBV19	-	-	TRBJ2-7	CASSTLLSYEQYF	TGTGCCAGTAGTACACTTTTGTCCTACGAGCAGTACTTC
TRBV4-1	once	-	TRBJ1-1	CASSQTFRSRSTEAFF	TGCGCCAGCAGCCAAACTTTTCGATCCCGGAGCACTGAAGCTTTCTTT
TRBV11-3	-	TRBD1	TRBJ2-5	CASSRGNRGETQYF	TGTGCCAGCAGCCGTGGGAACAGGGGGGAGACCCAGTACTTC
TRBV12-2	-	-	TRBJ1-6	CATRDSLDSPLHF	TGTGCTACTAGGGACAGTCTGGATTCACCCCTCCACTTT
TRBV5-6	-	-	TRBJ1-1	CASSWLVGGTGNTEAFF	TGTGCCAGCAGCTGGCTCGTTGGCGGGACGGGAAACACTGAAGCTTTCTTT
TRBV13	-	TRBD1	TRBJ2-7	CASSVGDRVGEQYF	TGTGCCAGCAGCGTGGGGGACAGGGTAGGCGAGCAGTACTTC
TRBV5-4	-	-	TRBJ2-7	CASSLGAEPGEQYF	TGTGCCAGCAGCTTGGGGGCAGAGCCCGGAGAGCAGTACTTC
TRBV5-4	-	-	TRBJ1-3	CASSVGSRGGNTIYF	TGTGCCAGCAGCGTGGGGAGCCGGGGTGGAAACACCATATATTTT
TRBV19	-	TRBD2	TRBJ2-3	CASSISGGASTDTQYF	TGTGCCAGTAGTATAAGCGGGGGGGCGTCCACAGATACGCAGTATTTT
TRBV24-1	-	-	TRBJ1-5	CATSDHIGWPQHF	TGTGCCACCAGTGATCACATTGGTTGGCCCCAGCATTTT
TRBV10-3	-	TRBD1	TRBJ2-7	CAIRSGQGLTYEQYF	TGTGCCATCAGATCGGGACAGGGTCTCACCTACGAGCAGTACTTC
TRBV11-2	few	TRBD2	TRBJ2-4	CASSLVGGWAKNIQYF	TGTGCCAGCAGCTTAGTGGGAGGGTGGGCCAAAAACATTCAGTACTTC
TRBV10-2	-	-	TRBJ2-7	CASNPGHDSYEQYF	TGCGCCAGCAACCCGGGACACGACTCCTACGAGCAGTACTTC
TRBV19	-	-	TRBJ1-1	CASSTTQGSEAFF	TGTGCCAGTAGTACCACACAGGGCTCTGAAGCTTTCTTT
TRBV5-1	few	-	TRBJ2-7	CASSREGQDTYEQYF	TGCGCCAGCAGCAGGGAGGGACAGGACACCTACGAGCAGTACTTC
TRBV5-1	-	-	TRBJ1-2	CASSDGGGNYGYTF	TGCGCCAGCAGCGATGGTGGGGGGAACTATGGCTACACCTTC
TRBV4-1	-	-	TRBJ1-5	CASSQEPSTAGGNQPQHF	TGCGCCAGCAGCCAAGAACCTTCTACGGCAGGGGGCAATCAGCCCCAGCATTTT
TRBV19	-	-	TRBJ2-7	CASSTVRGRLGEQYF	TGTGCCAGTAGTACCGTCAGGGGAAGGTTGGGCGAGCAGTACTTC
TRBV28	-	-	TRBJ1-4	CASSLTARNEKLFF	TGTGCCAGCAGTTTGACAGCCCGTAATGAAAAACTGTTTTTT
TRBV20-1	-	-	TRBJ2-7	CSAQVYEQYF	TGCAGTGCTCAGGTTTACGAGCAGTACTTC
TRBV14	-	-	TRBJ1-1	CASSQGTVNTEAFF	TGTGCCAGCAGCCAAGGTACAGTGAACACTGAAGCTTTCTTT
TRBV2	-	TRBD2	TRBJ2-1	CASSAGTTRNEQFF	TGTGCCAGCAGTGCCGGGACTACCCGAAATGAGCAGTTCTTC
TRBV5-1	once	TRBD1	TRBJ1-5	CASSLGYETGSGQPQHF	TGCGCCAGCAGCTTGGGGTACGAGACAGGGTCCGGTCAGCCCCAGCATTTT
TRBV18	few	-	TRBJ1-1	CASSLSGTLNTEAFF	TGTGCCAGCTCACTCTCCGGGACACTCAACACTGAAGCTTTCTTT
TRBV18	-	-	TRBJ2-7	CASSPTLSYEQYF	TGTGCCAGCTCACCGACTCTTTCCTACGAGCAGTACTTC
TRBV15	-	-	TRBJ1-2	CATSRASGGGLGGYTF	TGTGCCACCAGCAGAGCCTCGGGAGGGGGTTTGGGTGGCTACACCTTC
TRBV7-3	once	-	TRBJ2-1	CASSPFQAQSYNEQFF	TGTGCCAGCAGCCCATTCCAGGCCCAGAGTTACAATGAGCAGTTCTTC
TRBV5-1	-	-	TRBJ2-1	CASTERVGEDEQFF	TGCGCCAGCACTGAACGGGTAGGGGAGGATGAGCAGTTCTTC
TRBV25-1	few	-	TRBJ2-7	CASSDYSSSSYEQYF	TGTGCCAGCAGTGACTACAGCAGTTCGTCCTACGAGCAGTACTTC
TRBV4-1	-	-	TRBJ2-1	CASSQGQLSLNNEQFF	TGCGCCAGCAGCCAAGGACAGCTAAGCCTAAACAATGAGCAGTTCTTC
TRBV4-1	-	-	TRBJ2-2	CASSRGPGGGVRELFF	TGCGCCAGCAGCCGGGGGCCGGGAGGAGGGGTGAGGGAGCTGTTTTTT